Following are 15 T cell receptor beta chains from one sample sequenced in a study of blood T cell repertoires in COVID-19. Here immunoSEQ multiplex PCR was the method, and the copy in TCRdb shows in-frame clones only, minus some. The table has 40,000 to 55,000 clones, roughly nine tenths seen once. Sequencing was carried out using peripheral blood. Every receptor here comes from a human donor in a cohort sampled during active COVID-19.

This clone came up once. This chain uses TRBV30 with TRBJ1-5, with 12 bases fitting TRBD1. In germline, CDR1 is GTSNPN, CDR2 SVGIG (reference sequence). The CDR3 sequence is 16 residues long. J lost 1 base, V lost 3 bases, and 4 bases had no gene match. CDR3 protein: CAWRGQGAWSNQPQHF. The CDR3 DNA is TGTGCCTGGAGGGGACAGGGGGCTTGGAGCAATCAGCCCCAGCATTTT.

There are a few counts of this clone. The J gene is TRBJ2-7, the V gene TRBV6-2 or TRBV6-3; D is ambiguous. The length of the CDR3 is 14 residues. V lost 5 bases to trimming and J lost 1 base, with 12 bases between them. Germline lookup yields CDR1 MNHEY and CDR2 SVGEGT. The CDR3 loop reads CASSPVITSYEQYF. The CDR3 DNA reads TGTGCCAGCAGTCCGGTGATTACGTCCTACGAGCAGTACTTC.

CDR3 protein: CASSVEGDTGYNSPLHF. DNA for the CDR3: TGTGCCAGCAGCGTAGAGGGGGATACAGGGTATAATTCACCCCTCCACTTT. The J gene is TRBJ1-6, the V gene TRBV9; tentative D call: TRBD1 (6 bases). The germline CDR1 and CDR2 sequences are SGDLS and YYNGEE. The CDR3 sequence is 17 residues long. V lost 0 bases to trimming and J lost 4 bases, with 14 bases between them.

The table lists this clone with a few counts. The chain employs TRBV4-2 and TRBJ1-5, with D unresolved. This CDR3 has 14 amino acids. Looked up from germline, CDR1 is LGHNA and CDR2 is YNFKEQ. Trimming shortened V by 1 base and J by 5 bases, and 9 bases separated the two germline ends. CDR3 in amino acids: CASSQGQKDQPQHF. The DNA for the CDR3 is TGTGCCAGCAGCCAAGGGCAGAAAGATCAGCCCCAGCATTTT.

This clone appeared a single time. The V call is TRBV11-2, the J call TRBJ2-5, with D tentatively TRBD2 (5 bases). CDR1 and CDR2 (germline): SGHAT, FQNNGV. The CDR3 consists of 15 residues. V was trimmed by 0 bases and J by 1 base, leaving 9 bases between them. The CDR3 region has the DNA TGTGCCAGCAGCTTAGATGGAGGTCCCCAAGAGACCCAGTACTTC. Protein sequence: CASSLDGGPQETQYF.

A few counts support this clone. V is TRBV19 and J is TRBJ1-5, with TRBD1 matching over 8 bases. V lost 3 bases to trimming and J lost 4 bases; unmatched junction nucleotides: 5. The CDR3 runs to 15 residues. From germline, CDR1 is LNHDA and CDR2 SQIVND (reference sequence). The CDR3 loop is CASSIWGQANQPQHF. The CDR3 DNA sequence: TGTGCCAGTAGTATTTGGGGACAGGCTAATCAGCCCCAGCATTTT. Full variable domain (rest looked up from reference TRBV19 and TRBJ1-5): DGGITQSPKYLFRKEGQNVTLSCEQNLNHDAMYWYRQDPGQGLRLIYYSQIVNDFQKGDIAEGYSVSREKKESFPLTVTSAQKNPTAFYLCASSIWGQANQPQHFGDGTRLSIL.

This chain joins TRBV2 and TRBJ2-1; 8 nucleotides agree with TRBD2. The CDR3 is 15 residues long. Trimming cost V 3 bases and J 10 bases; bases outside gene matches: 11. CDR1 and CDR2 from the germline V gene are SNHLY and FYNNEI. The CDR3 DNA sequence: TGTGCCAGCAGTGACCCGGGGGGGCTATCGGAGGAGCAGTTCTTC. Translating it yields CASSDPGGLSEEQFF. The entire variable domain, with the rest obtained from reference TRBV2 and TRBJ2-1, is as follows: EPEVTQTPSHQVTQMGQEVILRCVPISNHLYFYWYRQILGQKVEFLVSFYNNEISEKSEIFDDQFSVERPDGSNFTLKIRSTKLEDSAMYFCASSDPGGLSEEQFFGPGTRLTVL.

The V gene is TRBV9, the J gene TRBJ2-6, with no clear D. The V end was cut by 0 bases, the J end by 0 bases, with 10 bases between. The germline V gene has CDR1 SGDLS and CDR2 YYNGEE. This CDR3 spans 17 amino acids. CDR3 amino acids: CASSVASLSSGANVLTF. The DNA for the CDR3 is TGTGCCAGCAGCGTAGCTTCCCTTTCCTCTGGGGCCAACGTCCTGACTTTC.

The CDR3 is CASSPQQNTEAFF. The DNA of the CDR3 is TGTGCCAGCTCACCCCAACAGAACACTGAAGCTTTCTTT. The chain uses TRBV18 and TRBJ1-1; the D is unclear. Germline CDR1 and CDR2: KGHSH and LQKENI. V gave up 3 bases and J gave up 1 base, with 6 bases separating them. The CDR3 is 13 residues long.

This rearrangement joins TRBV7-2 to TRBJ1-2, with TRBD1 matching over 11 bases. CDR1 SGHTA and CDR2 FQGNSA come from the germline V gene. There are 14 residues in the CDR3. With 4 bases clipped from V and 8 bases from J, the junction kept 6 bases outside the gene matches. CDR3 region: CASSSDRGRRGYTF. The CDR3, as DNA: TGTGCCAGCAGCTCGGACAGGGGGCGCAGGGGCTACACCTTC. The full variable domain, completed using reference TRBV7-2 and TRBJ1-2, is GAGVSQSPSNKVTEKGKDVELRCDPISGHTALYWYRQSLGQGLEFLIYFQGNSAPDKSGLPSDRFSAERTGGSVSTLTIQRTQQEDSAVYLCASSSDRGRRGYTFGSGTRLTVV.

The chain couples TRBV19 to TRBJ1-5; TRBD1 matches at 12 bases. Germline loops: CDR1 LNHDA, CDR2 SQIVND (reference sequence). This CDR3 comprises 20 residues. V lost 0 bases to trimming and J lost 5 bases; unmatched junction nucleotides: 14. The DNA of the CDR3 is TGTGCCAGTAGTATAGATCTCCGTAGGGGGGGGACAGGGGGCGATCAGCCCCAGCATTTT. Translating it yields CASSIDLRRGGTGGDQPQHF.

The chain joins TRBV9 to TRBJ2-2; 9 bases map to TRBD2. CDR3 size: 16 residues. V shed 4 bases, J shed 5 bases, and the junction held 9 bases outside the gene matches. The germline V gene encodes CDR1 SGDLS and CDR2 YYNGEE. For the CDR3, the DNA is TGTGCCAGCAGCACCAAAGCGGGGGGTGGGACCGGGGAGCTGTTTTTT. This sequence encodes CASSTKAGGGTGELFF.

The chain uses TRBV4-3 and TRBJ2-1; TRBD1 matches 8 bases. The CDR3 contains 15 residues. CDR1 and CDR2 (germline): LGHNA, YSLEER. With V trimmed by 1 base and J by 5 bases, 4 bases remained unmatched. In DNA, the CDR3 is TGCGCCAGCAGCCAAGTAGGACAGGGAAACAATGAGCAGTTCTTC. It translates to CASSQVGQGNNEQFF.

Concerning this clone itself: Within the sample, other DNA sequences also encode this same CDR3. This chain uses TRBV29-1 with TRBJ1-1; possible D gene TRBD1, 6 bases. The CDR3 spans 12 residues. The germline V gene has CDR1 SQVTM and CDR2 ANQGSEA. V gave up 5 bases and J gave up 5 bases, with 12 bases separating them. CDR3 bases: TGCAGCGTTCAGGGGTGGGGGACTGAAGCTTTCTTT. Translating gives CSVQGWGTEAFF. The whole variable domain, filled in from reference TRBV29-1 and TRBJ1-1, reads SAVISQKPSRDICQRGTSLTIQCQVDSQVTMMFWYRQQPGQSLTLIATANQGSEATYESGFVIDKFPISRPNLTFSTLTVSNMSPEDSSIYLCSVQGWGTEAFFGQGTRLTVV.

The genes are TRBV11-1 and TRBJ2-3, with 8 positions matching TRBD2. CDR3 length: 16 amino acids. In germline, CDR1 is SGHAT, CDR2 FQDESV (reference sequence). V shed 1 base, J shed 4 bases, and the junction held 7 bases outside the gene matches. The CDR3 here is CASSLVGLAFPDTQYF. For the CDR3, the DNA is TGTGCCAGCAGCTTAGTTGGACTAGCTTTCCCAGATACGCAGTATTTT.